This entry lists 32 T cell receptor beta chains sequenced from one sample in a study of blood T cells in healthy people across ages. Then a second PCR, running about 6 to 11 cycles, was carried out with a sample-barcoded 5' primer and a J-beta primer mix. MiXCR was run by TCRdb on the 5' RACE reads, yielding one entry per CDR3 protein. Here the sample spans approximately 810,000 distinct CDR3 sequences, 35% to 40% being singletons. The sample was blood. These TCRs come from a man aged 18-30 years in good health.

The rearrangement links TRBV7-8 to TRBJ1-2; a weak D match, TRBD1 (6 bases). This CDR3 region has 14 residues. Per the germline V gene, CDR1 is SGHVS and CDR2 is FQNEAQ. V lost 5 bases, J lost 0 bases, and 10 bases lay in between. The CDR3 protein is CASSRWTANYGYTF. CDR3 in DNA: TGTGCCAGCAGCCGCTGGACAGCTAACTATGGCTACACCTTC.

This clonotype was observed once. Relative to the germline gene, one junction end is altered; a read error may explain this. The gene calls are TRBV20-1 and TRBJ2-7; TRBD1 or TRBD2 may be the D gene (6 bases each). From germline, CDR1 is DFQATT and CDR2 SNEGSKA (reference sequence). The CDR3 consists of 17 residues. In DNA, the CDR3 is TGCAATGCTACCGGCTGGCGAGGGGGGCAATTCAACTACGAGCAGTACTTC. This codes for CNATGWRGGQFNYEQYF.

This clonotype occurred many times. The chain carries TRBV20-1 and TRBJ2-3; 7 bases line up with TRBD2. Trimming cost V 3 bases and J 3 bases; bases outside gene matches: 3. There are 13 residues in the CDR3. Per the germline V gene, CDR1 is DFQATT and CDR2 is SNEGSKA (reference sequence). The CDR3 here is CSARLAETDTQYF. The CDR3 DNA is TGCAGTGCTAGGCTAGCGGAAACAGATACGCAGTATTTT.

Many counts were recorded for this clonotype. The V and J genes are TRBV4-2 and TRBJ1-1; TRBD1 might be the D (5 bases). This CDR3 spans 14 amino acids. Per germline, CDR1 LGHNA and CDR2 YNFKEQ. V lost 4 bases and J 6 bases, leaving 15 bases between the germline ends. CDR3 sequence: CASSRAGGVAEAFF. CDR3 nucleotides: TGTGCCAGCAGCCGGGCTGGGGGGGTGGCTGAAGCTTTCTTT.

The chain has TRBV20-1 and TRBJ2-7, with a possible D match to TRBD2 (5 bases). This CDR3 spans 12 amino acids. V lost 6 bases and J 1 base, leaving 10 bases between the germline ends. CDR1 is DFQATT, CDR2 SNEGSKA, per germline (reference sequence). The CDR3 DNA reads as TGCAGTGCGGAGGCATCTTCCTACGAGCAGTACTTC. Translation gives CSAEASSYEQYF.

The CDR3 coding sequence is TGCAGCGTTGAAAAGACAGATGGCTACACCTTC. Amino acids: CSVEKTDGYTF. The chain uses TRBV29-1 and TRBJ1-2; a weak D match, TRBD1 (5 bases). V was shortened by 2 bases and J by 6 bases, with 7 bases between the two germline ends. This CDR3 contains 11 residues. Germline lookup yields CDR1 SQVTM and CDR2 ANQGSEA.

DNA for the CDR3: TGCGCCAGCAGCCAAGACAGGGGCGCAGATCAGCCCCAGCATTTT. Amino acids: CASSQDRGADQPQHF. The chain is built from TRBV4-3 and TRBJ1-5; the D gene is possibly TRBD1 (6 bases). The V gene lost 0 bases and the J gene lost 5 bases, with 11 bases spanning the gap. The CDR3 length is 15 residues. The germline gives CDR1 LGHNA, CDR2 YSLEER.

This clonotype came up many times. The V gene is TRBV11-2, the J gene TRBJ2-4; 11 nucleotides align to TRBD1. The length of the CDR3 is 17 residues. Per germline, CDR1 SGHAT and CDR2 FQNNGV. Trimming at V came to 1 base and at J to 8 bases, leaving 10 bases not matched to a gene. This CDR3 is CASSLGPGQGARDIQYF. The DNA of the CDR3 is TGTGCCAGCAGCTTAGGCCCCGGACAGGGGGCTAGGGACATTCAGTACTTC.

The genes are TRBV12-3 or TRBV12-4 and TRBJ1-1; D might be TRBD1 (5 bases). V was pared by 5 bases and J by 3 bases, with 16 bases between. This CDR3 spans 15 amino acids. This chain's CDR3 is CASSGHPLGYTEAFF. DNA for the CDR3: TGTGCCAGCAGTGGACACCCCCTCGGGTACACTGAAGCTTTCTTT.

This sequence joins TRBV29-1 and TRBJ1-2; TRBD1 aligns across 9 bases. Trimming took 6 bases from V and 8 from J; bases not matched to a gene: 7. The CDR3 covers 12 residues. CDR1 is SQVTM and CDR2 is ANQGSEA in the germline V gene. CDR3 in DNA: TGCAGCGTCTCACAGGGGGCAGAAGGCTACACCTTC. Its translation is CSVSQGAEGYTF.

The chain has TRBV6-5 and TRBJ2-1, with D uncertain. The CDR3 contains 17 residues. CDR1 and CDR2 (germline): MNHEY, SVGAGI. V was clipped by 0 bases and J by 0 bases, with 12 bases between them. Here the CDR3 DNA reads TGTGCCAGCAGTTACTCGGCAGTGGGAATCTCCTACAATGAGCAGTTCTTC. This sequence encodes CASSYSAVGISYNEQFF.

This clonotype came up a few times. The chain uses TRBV29-1 and TRBJ1-1, with TRBD1 matching over 10 bases. This CDR3 contains 13 residues. Trimming took 5 bases from V and 10 from J; bases not matched to a gene: 10. The germline V gene has CDR1 SQVTM and CDR2 ANQGSEA. The CDR3: CSVREGTGVGAFF. CDR3 coding DNA: TGCAGCGTTCGTGAGGGGACAGGGGTGGGAGCTTTCTTT.

Notes on this clonotype: One base away lies a much larger clone, so this may be a sequencing read error. This chain connects TRBV20-1 to TRBJ2-5; TRBD2 matches at 10 bases. The J call may be mistaken, given a closer DNA end match to TRBJ2-1. This CDR3 region has 16 residues. Germline V CDR1 and CDR2: DFQATT, SNEGSKA (reference sequence). Here the CDR3 reads CSARRSGTSVLETQFF. The CDR3 DNA reads TGCAGTGCTAGACGTTCTGGGACTAGCGTCTTGGAGACCCAGTTCTTC.

The rearrangement joins TRBV29-1 to TRBJ1-1; D remains ambiguous. The CDR3 has 14 amino acids. CDR1 SQVTM and CDR2 ANQGSEA come from the germline V gene. The V and J ends lost 4 bases and 3 bases respectively, with 15 bases between them. CDR3 in amino acids: CSVVGVGWYTEAFF. For the CDR3, the DNA is TGCAGCGTTGTAGGTGTAGGGTGGTACACTGAAGCTTTCTTT.

V gene TRBV5-1 combines with J gene TRBJ2-3, with no clear D. CDR1 SGHRS and CDR2 YFSETQ come from the germline V gene. CDR3 length: 10 amino acids. V shed 6 bases and J shed 5 bases, with 4 bases lying between them. The CDR3 DNA follows: TGCGCCAGCAACGGAGATACGCAGTATTTT. Protein product: CASNGDTQYF.

The rearrangement links TRBV11-2 to TRBJ1-2; possibly TRBD1 for D (6 bases). The CDR3 covers 14 residues. From germline, CDR1 is SGHAT and CDR2 FQNNGV. V was shortened by 3 bases and J by 4 bases, with 12 bases between the two germline ends. The CDR3 DNA sequence: TGTGCCAGCAGCTTCCAGGGGCGTGCCTATGGCTACACCTTC. It specifies CASSFQGRAYGYTF. The entire variable domain, with the rest obtained from reference TRBV11-2 and TRBJ1-2, is as follows: EAGVAQSPRYKIIEKRQSVAFWCNPISGHATLYWYQQILGQGPKLLIQFQNNGVVDDSQLPKDRFSAERLKGVDSTLKIQPAKLEDSAVYLCASSFQGRAYGYTFGSGTRLTVV.

The chain recombines TRBV7-3 with TRBJ2-1, with 10 bases identical to TRBD1. V gave up 3 bases and J gave up 7 bases; unmatched junction bases: 6. The CDR3 covers 15 residues. Germline CDR1 reads SGHTA; CDR2 reads FQGTGA. CDR3 bases: TGTGCCAGCAGCTTGCCCGGACAGGGGGAGAATGAGCAGTTCTTC. Translating gives CASSLPGQGENEQFF.

This clonotype has more than one count but fewer than ten. This chain links TRBV2 with TRBJ2-1; 9 bases align to TRBD2. Germline V lookup: CDR1 SNHLY, CDR2 FYNNEI. The CDR3 loop spans 13 amino acids. Trimming cost V 9 bases and J 4 bases; bases outside gene matches: 4. CDR3 in amino acids: CASLAGRYNEQFF. The CDR3 nucleotides read TGTGCCAGTCTAGCGGGGAGATACAATGAGCAGTTCTTC.

A word on this clonotype: Possible read error: a much larger clone is one base away. This sequence joins TRBV5-1 and TRBJ2-5, with D possibly being TRBD1 or TRBD2 (5 bases each). The DNA end is more similar to TRBJ2-7, so the J call may be wrong. This CDR3 is 14 amino acids long. Germline assignment: CDR1 SGHRS and CDR2 YFSETQ. CDR3 sequence reads: CASIFDGDPYEQYF. The CDR3 nucleotides read TGCGCCAGCATCTTTGACGGGGACCCCTACGAGCAGTACTTC.

This clonotype was seen a few times. This chain links TRBV20-1 with TRBJ2-1; 13 nucleotides align to TRBD2. In germline, CDR1 is DFQATT, CDR2 SNEGSKA (reference sequence). The CDR3 runs 17 residues. Trimming cost V 0 bases and J 7 bases; bases outside gene matches: 9. CDR3 nucleotide sequence: TGCAGTGCTAGAGATATTACTAGCGGGGGGGCCTGGAATGAGCAGTTCTTC. Protein: CSARDITSGGAWNEQFF.

This clonotype was observed once. V is TRBV6-1 and J is TRBJ1-6; a possible D gene is TRBD1 (5 bases). Trimming removed 1 base from V and 7 bases from J, with 11 bases in between. The CDR3 contains 15 residues. Germline values: CDR1 MNHNS, CDR2 SASEGT. As DNA, the CDR3 is TGTGCCAGCAGTGAAGGGACAACCCAGAATTCACCCCTCCACTTT. Protein: CASSEGTTQNSPLHF.

The gene calls are TRBV7-9 and TRBJ2-7; D is unresolved. This CDR3 has 13 residues. Germline CDR1 SEHNR, CDR2 FQNEAQ (reference sequence). V lost 6 bases and J 6 bases, leaving 15 bases between the germline ends. CDR3 sequence reads: CASSRANNCEQYF. In nucleotides, the CDR3 is TGTGCCAGCAGTAGGGCGAATAACTGCGAGCAGTACTTC.

The chain joins TRBV7-9 to TRBJ2-1; perhaps TRBD2 as D (6 bases). The ends were cut back, 5 bases at V and 12 bases at J, with 14 bases in the middle. This CDR3 has 12 residues. Germline V CDR1 and CDR2: SEHNR, FQNEAQ (reference sequence). The CDR3 DNA is TGTGCCAGCAGCAACGGGGGACTCGGGCAGTTCTTC. It specifies CASSNGGLGQFF.

The J gene is TRBJ2-4, the V gene TRBV7-9; TRBD2 might be the D (6 bases). The CDR3 contains 18 residues. Trimming took off 4 bases at V and 0 bases at J, with 19 bases between the two ends. Germline lookup yields CDR1 SEHNR and CDR2 FQNEAQ (reference sequence). The CDR3 sequence: CASSSGQGRSIAKNIQYF. CDR3 DNA: TGTGCCAGCAGCTCCGGACAAGGGAGGTCTATAGCCAAAAACATTCAGTACTTC.

In this sample, this clonotype turned up many times. The chain employs TRBV12-3 or TRBV12-4 and TRBJ2-1; the D is unclear. V was cut by 2 bases and J by 2 bases, with 7 bases left in between. CDR3 length: 14 residues. The CDR3 DNA follows: TGTGCCAGCAGTTTAAGACTGGCCTACAATGAGCAGTTCTTC. Its translation is CASSLRLAYNEQFF.

The genes are TRBV4-3 and TRBJ1-2; D perhaps matches TRBD1 (5 bases). CDR3 size: 15 residues. Germline V CDR1 and CDR2: LGHNA, YSLEER. The V end lost 0 bases, the J end lost 5 bases, and 13 bases lay between the germline ends. CDR3 in DNA: TGCGCCAGCAGCCAAGATGGTGGGGCGGTTTATGGCTACACCTTC. Translating it yields CASSQDGGAVYGYTF.

This clonotype was detected only a few times. The V call is TRBV12-3 or TRBV12-4, the J call TRBJ2-5; D is possibly TRBD2 (5 bases). V was trimmed by 3 bases and J by 11 bases, leaving 16 bases between them. The CDR3 sequence is 13 residues long. In nucleotides, the CDR3 is TGTGCCAGCAGTTTGAGCGGCGCGGATGAGCAGTACTTC. Translated, it gives CASSLSGADEQYF.

Ten or more counts support this clonotype. The rearrangement joins TRBV29-1 to TRBJ1-2, with a tentative D call TRBD1 (6 bases). Germline CDR1 SQVTM, CDR2 ANQGSEA. Between the trimmed V and J ends, which lost 5 bases and 2 bases, there was a span of 9 bases. This CDR3 is built from 12 residues. The CDR3 DNA reads as TGCAGCGTTTCTGACAGGAACTATGGCTACACCTTC. Translating it yields CSVSDRNYGYTF.

This clonotype was recorded a few times. V usage is TRBV4-1 and J usage is TRBJ2-7, with D possibly being TRBD1 (6 bases). The V end lost 2 bases, the J end lost 5 bases, and 13 bases lay between the germline ends. CDR3 length equals 14 residues. CDR1 is MGHRA and CDR2 is YSYEKL in the germline V gene. The CDR3 here is CASSQLDTGHEQYF. The CDR3 DNA sequence: TGCGCCAGCAGCCAACTCGACACAGGGCACGAGCAGTACTTC.

DNA for the CDR3: TGTGCCATCGGTAACAGGGAGGAGAATGAGCAGTTCTTC. It translates to CAIGNREENEQFF. The chain combines TRBV10-3 with TRBJ2-1; the D call may be TRBD1 or TRBD2 (6 bases each). Germline loops: CDR1 ENHRY, CDR2 SYGVKD. V dropped 8 bases and J dropped 7 bases, with 15 bases sitting between them. The length of the CDR3 is 13 residues.

This clonotype was counted a few times. The chain joins TRBV20-1 to TRBJ1-5, with 7 positions matching TRBD1. CDR1 and CDR2 (germline): DFQATT, SNEGSKA (reference sequence). J lost 0 bases, V lost 3 bases, and 5 bases had no gene match. The CDR3 sequence is 15 residues long. The CDR3 loop is CSASSGQYSNQPQHF. The CDR3 DNA reads TGCAGTGCTAGTTCGGGACAGTATAGCAATCAGCCCCAGCATTTT.

At least ten counts were recorded for this clonotype. This chain connects TRBV28 to TRBJ2-5, with 8 bases that match TRBD1. Per germline, CDR1 MDHEN and CDR2 SYDVKM. The length of the CDR3 is 15 residues. J was trimmed by 5 bases and V by 3 bases; bases with no gene match: 8. As DNA, the CDR3 is TGTGCCAGCAGTTTCAATTCAGGGGGCGCGGAGACCCAGTACTTC. Translated: CASSFNSGGAETQYF.